This T cell receptor beta chain was documented in a study of a mutant IDH1 vaccine in newly diagnosed glioma. About the research overall: The therapy given earlier, which was standard therapy, consisted of radiotherapy, temozolomide, or both, and most of the patients received both.

Time point reported: baseline, week 1 (first vaccination visit). The treatment is: pre-vaccination baseline after standard-of-care therapy. New astrocytomas of WHO grade 3 or 4 that were IDH1-mutant and ATRX-lost were found in the donors. Unmatched junction bases numbered 7, after V lost 4 bases and J lost 4 bases. Germline V CDR1 and CDR2: SGHRS, YFSETQ. This CDR3 region has 14 residues. Assay: immunoSEQ multiplex PCR; the TCRdb copy retains only in-frame clones and omits some. The data contain roughly 41,000 clones, roughly 80% of them seen just once; the ten biggest clones take up about 9.8%. This clone was found a few times. The antigen remains unidentified. Study outcomes and limitations: Top-clonotype changes in peripheral T cells seemed unrelated to pseudoprogression.

This sequence was found in a man aged 35-49 years with glioma. Some clones in this sample may be carry-over from other donors' samples. The gene calls are TRBV5-1 and TRBJ2-7; TRBD1 agrees at 8 bases. The sample in question was PBMCs, obtained from a glioma patient treated with radiotherapy, temozolomide or both. CDR3 bases: TGCGCCAGCAGCACGGACAGGGTGGGTTACGAGCAGTACTTC. The encoded protein is CASSTDRVGYEQYF.